This record covers a single T cell receptor beta chain. This specimen belongs to a study of human T cells and chemical hapten exposure. Time point: patch test 1, 2 weeks after DPC sensitization. The treatment was: therapeutic diphenylcyclopropenone sensitization with weekly scalp DPC. Germline V gene sequence: CDR1 DFQATT, CDR2 SNEGSKA (reference sequence). CDR3 length: 14 amino acids. Each CDR3 protein gets one entry after TCRdb re-called the RACE reads with MiXCR. Of around 340,000 distinct CDR3 sequences in the sample, 5.5% to 8% are singletons; the top ten hold 7.5% to 9%. Specimen: whole blood, collected in connection with sensitization to the hapten diphenylcyclopropenone (DPC). The rearrangement links TRBV20-1 to TRBJ2-7; D could derive from TRBD1 or TRBD2 (6 bases each). The origin of this receptor is a woman aged 18-29 years with alopecia areata. Some clones in this sample may be carry-over from other donors' samples. The CDR3: CSGRGASGSYEQYF. In nucleotides, the CDR3 is TGCAGCGGAAGGGGGGCGAGCGGCTCCTACGAGCAGTACTTC.